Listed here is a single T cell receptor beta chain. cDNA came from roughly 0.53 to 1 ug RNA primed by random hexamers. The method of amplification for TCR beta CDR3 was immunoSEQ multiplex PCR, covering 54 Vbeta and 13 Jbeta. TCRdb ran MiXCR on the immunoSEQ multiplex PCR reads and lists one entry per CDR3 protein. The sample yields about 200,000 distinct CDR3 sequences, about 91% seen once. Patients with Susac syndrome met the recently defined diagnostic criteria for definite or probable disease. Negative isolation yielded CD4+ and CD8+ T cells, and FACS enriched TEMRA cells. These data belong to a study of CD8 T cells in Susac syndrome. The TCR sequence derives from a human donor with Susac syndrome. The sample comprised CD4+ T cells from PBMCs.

In nucleotides, the CDR3 is TGTGCCAGCAGGCTTCGACAGGGGAATTCCTACGAGCAGTACTTC. Amino acids: CASRLRQGNSYEQYF. The gene calls are TRBV6-1 and TRBJ2-7; 8 nucleotides match TRBD1. Trimming cost V 6 bases and J 1 base; bases outside gene matches: 8. The germline CDR1 and CDR2 sequences are MNHNS and SASEGT. The length of the CDR3 is 15 residues.